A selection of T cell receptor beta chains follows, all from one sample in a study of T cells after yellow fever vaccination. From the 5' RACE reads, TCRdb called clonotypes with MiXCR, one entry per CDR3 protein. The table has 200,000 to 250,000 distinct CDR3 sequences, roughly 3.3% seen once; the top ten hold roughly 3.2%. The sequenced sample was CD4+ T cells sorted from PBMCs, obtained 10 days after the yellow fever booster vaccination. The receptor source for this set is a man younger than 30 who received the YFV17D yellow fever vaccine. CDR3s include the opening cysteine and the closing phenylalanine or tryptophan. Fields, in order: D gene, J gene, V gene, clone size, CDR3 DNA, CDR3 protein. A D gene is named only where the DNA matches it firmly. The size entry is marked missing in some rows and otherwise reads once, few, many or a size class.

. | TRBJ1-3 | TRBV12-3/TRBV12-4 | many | TGTGCCAGCAGGGTTTTGGTCTCTGGAAACACCATATATTTT | CASRVLVSGNTIYF
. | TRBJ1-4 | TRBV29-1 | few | TGCAGCGCCGCAACAACTAATGAAAAACTGTTTTTT | CSAATTNEKLFF
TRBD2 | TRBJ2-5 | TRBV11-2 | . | TGTGCCAGCAGCTGGGGGACTAGCGGCGGGGAGACCCAGTACTTC | CASSWGTSGGETQYF
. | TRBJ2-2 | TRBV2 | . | TGTGCCAGCAGTGTTTCGGGGGAGCTGTTTTTT | CASSVSGELFF
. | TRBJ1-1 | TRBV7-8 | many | TGTGCCAGCAGCTTAAGGGGAGCGAACACTGAAGCTTTCTTT | CASSLRGANTEAFF
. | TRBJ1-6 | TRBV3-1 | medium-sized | TGTGCCAGCACCCCGGGACGGGGGAATTCACCCCTCCACTTT | CASTPGRGNSPLHF
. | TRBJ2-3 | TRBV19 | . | TGTGCCAGTGGACATGATACGCAGTATTTT | CASGHDTQYF
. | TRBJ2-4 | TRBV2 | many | TGTGCCAGCAGTGGGGACAACATTCAGTACTTC | CASSGDNIQYF
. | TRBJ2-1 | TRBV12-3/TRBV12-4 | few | TGTGCCAGCAGTGCGTACCAAGCAGGCAATGAGCAGTTCTTC | CASSAYQAGNEQFF
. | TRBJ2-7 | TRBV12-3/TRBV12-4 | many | TGTGCCAGCAGCCGACGTAATGAGCAGTACTTC | CASSRRNEQYF
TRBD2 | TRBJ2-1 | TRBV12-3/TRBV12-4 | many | TGTGCCAGCAGCTCGGGGCGGGGGGACTACAATGAGCAGTTCTTC | CASSSGRGDYNEQFF
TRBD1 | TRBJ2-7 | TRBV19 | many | TGTGCCAGTAGTGTAACCGGGACAGGAAGCTCCTACGAGCAGTACTTC | CASSVTGTGSSYEQYF
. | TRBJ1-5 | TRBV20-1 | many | TGCAGTGCTATAGGGGAGGATTATAATCAGCCCCAGCATTTT | CSAIGEDYNQPQHF
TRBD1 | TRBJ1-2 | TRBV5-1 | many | TGCGCCAGCAGCGCAGGACAGGGATTGGATGGCTACACCTTC | CASSAGQGLDGYTF
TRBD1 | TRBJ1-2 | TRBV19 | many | TGTGCCAGTAGTATACCCGGCACAGGGGGAGGCTACACCTTC | CASSIPGTGGGYTF
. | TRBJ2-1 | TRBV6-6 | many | TGTGCCAGCAGACAAAGACAGGACAATGAGCAGTTCTTC | CASRQRQDNEQFF
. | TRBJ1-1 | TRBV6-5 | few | TGTGCCAGCAGCCCCCTGGGGGCGAACACTGAAGCTTTCTTT | CASSPLGANTEAFF
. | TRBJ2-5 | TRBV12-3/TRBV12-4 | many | TGTGCCAGCACTTTCGGGGGGCCCCAAGAGACCCAGTACTTC | CASTFGGPQETQYF
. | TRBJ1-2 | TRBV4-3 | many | TGCGCCAGCAGCCCCGGGGCACTGAACTATGGCTACACCTTC | CASSPGALNYGYTF
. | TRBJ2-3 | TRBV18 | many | TGTGCCAGCTCATCGGACAGAAGCACAGATACGCAGTATTTT | CASSSDRSTDTQYF